This T cell receptor (beta chain) was identified during a study of T cells in Graves' hyperthyroidism and ophthalmopathy. This CDR3 is 13 amino acids long. The V end was cut by 1 base, the J end by 9 bases, with 10 bases between. The germline gives CDR1 MNHNS, CDR2 SASEGT. TCR beta CDR3 regions were amplified from RNA transcripts. A first-round RT-PCR of the TCR CDR3 used the HTBI primer set. TCRdb reprocessed the multiplex PCR reads via MiXCR and lists one record per CDR3 protein. The data show about 360,000 distinct CDR3 sequences, roughly 13% seen once. The clonotype originates from a man younger than 45 with Graves' hyperthyroidism that later progressed to Graves' ophthalmopathy. The V gene is TRBV6-1, the J gene TRBJ2-1; D remains ambiguous. The sequenced sample consisted of blood. CDR3 sequence reads: CASSEDSVGEQFF. The CDR3 coding sequence is TGTGCCAGCAGTGAAGACTCGGTGGGTGAGCAGTTCTTC.